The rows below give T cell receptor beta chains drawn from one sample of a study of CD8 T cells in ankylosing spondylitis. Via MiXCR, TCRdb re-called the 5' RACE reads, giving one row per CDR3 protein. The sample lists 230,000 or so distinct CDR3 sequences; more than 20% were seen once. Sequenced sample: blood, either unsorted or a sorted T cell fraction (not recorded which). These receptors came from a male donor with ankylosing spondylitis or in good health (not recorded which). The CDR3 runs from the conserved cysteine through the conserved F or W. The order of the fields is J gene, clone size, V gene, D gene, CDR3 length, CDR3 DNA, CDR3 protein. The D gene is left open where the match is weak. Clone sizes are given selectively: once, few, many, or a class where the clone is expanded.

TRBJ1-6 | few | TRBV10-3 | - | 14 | TGTGCCATCAGTGAGGAGGGGAAGAATTCACCCCTCCACTTT | CAISEEGKNSPLHF
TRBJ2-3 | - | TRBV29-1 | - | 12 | TGCAGCGTTACCAAAGGGGCAGATACGCAGTATTTT | CSVTKGADTQYF
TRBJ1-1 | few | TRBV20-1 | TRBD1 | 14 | TGCAGTGCTAGAGGGGCGACAGGGGCCACTGAAGCTTTCTTT | CSARGATGATEAFF
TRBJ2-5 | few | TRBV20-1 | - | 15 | TGCAGTGCTATTGATTTGGGCAGTCGTGTAGAGACCCAGTACTTC | CSAIDLGSRVETQYF
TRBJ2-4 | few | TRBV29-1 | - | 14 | TGCAGCGCCGCATCAGGACTAGCCAAAAACATTCAGTACTTC | CSAASGLAKNIQYF
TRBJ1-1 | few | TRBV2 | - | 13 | TGTGCCAGCGGACTCCGAGAGGGCACTGAAGCCTTCTTT | CASGLREGTEAFF
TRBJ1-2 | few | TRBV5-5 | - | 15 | TGTGCCAGCAGGCCGGGGTGGTCCAGACAAGGGGGCTACACCTTC | CASRPGWSRQGGYTF
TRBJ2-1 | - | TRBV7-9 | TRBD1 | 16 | TGTGCCAGCAGCCCCCCCCGGGACAGCTATCACAATGAGCAGTTCTTC | CASSPPRDSYHNEQFF
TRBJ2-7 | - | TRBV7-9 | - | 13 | TGTGCCAGCAGCCCAAACCCCCGAGACGAGCAGTACTTC | CASSPNPRDEQYF
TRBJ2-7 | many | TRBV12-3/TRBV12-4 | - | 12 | TGTGCCAGCACCAAGGGCCCCTACGAGCAGTACTTC | CASTKGPYEQYF
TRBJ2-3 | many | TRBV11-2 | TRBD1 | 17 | TGTGCCAGCAGCCCACTTGGGACAGGGGGCTTAACAGATACGCAGTATTTT | CASSPLGTGGLTDTQYF
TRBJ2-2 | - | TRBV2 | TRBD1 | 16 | TGTGCCAGCAGCGCCCGACAGGGGCCGAACACCGGGGAGCTGTTTTTT | CASSARQGPNTGELFF
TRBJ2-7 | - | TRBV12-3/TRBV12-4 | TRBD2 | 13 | TGTGCCAGCAGGGTAGCGGGGGGGCGCGAGCAGTACTTC | CASRVAGGREQYF
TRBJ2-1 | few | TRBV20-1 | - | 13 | TGCAGTGCTAGAAAGGGGCGAGGGGGTGAGCAGTTCTTC | CSARKGRGGEQFF
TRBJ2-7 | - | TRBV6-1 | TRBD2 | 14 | TGTGCCAGCAAGGGGCCGGGAGGGGTCGGCGAGCAGTACTTC | CASKGPGGVGEQYF
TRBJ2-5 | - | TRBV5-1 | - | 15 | TGCGCCAGCAGCTTGTTGGCAGGGGAACAAGAGACCCAGTACTTC | CASSLLAGEQETQYF
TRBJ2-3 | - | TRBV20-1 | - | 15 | TGCAGTGCTACATCGAAGATGTATAGCACAGATACGCAGTATTTT | CSATSKMYSTDTQYF
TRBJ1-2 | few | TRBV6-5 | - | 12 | TGTGCCACCACGTCGGGGGCGCAGGGCTACACCTTC | CATTSGAQGYTF
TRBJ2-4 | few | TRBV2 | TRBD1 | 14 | TGTGCCAGCCGAGACAGGGCCAGCAAAAACATTCAGTACTTC | CASRDRASKNIQYF
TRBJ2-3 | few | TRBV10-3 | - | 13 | TGTGCCATCAGTGGCTCCTCCGGGACCAAGGCGTATTTT | CAISGSSGTKAYF
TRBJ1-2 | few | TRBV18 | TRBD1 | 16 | TGTGCCAGCTCACCACTCTCCGGGACAGGGAACTATGGCTACACCTTC | CASSPLSGTGNYGYTF
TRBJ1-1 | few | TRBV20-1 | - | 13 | TGCAGTGCTATCCGGGACACGAACACTGAAGCTTTCTTT | CSAIRDTNTEAFF
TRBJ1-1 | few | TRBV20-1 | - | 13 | TGCACCGCTAACAGTCAGCTGAACACTGAAGCTTTCTTT | CTANSQLNTEAFF
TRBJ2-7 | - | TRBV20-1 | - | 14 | TGCAGTGCTGGCGGGACATCCGGGACCTACGAGCAGTACTTC | CSAGGTSGTYEQYF
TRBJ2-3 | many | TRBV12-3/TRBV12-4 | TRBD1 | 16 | TGTGCCAGCAGTTTACCGGGACAGGGTACCACAGATACGCAGTATTTT | CASSLPGQGTTDTQYF
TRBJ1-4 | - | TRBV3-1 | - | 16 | TGTGCCAGCAGCCAAATCCGAACAGGGTCTAATGAAAAACTGTTTTTT | CASSQIRTGSNEKLFF
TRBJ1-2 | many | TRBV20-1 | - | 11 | TGCAGTGCTTCGTTGGGTTCGGGCTACACCTTC | CSASLGSGYTF
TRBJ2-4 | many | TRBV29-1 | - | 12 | TGCAGCGCTGAGCAGGGCGATGACATTCAGTACTTC | CSAEQGDDIQYF
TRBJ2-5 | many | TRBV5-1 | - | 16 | TGCGCCAGCAGCCCGGCGACCGGGGGCGCGAGGGAGACCCAGTACTTC | CASSPATGGARETQYF
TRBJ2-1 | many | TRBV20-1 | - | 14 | TGCAGTGCTCGCCGGGACTCATCCTCAAATGAGCAGTTCTTC | CSARRDSSSNEQFF
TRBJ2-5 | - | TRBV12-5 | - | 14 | TGTGCTAGTGGTTTGGACCTAACAGGGTCCCCCCAGTACTTC | CASGLDLTGSPQYF
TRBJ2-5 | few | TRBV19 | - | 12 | TGTGCCAGTAGTAACAGGGAAGAGACCCAGTACTTC | CASSNREETQYF
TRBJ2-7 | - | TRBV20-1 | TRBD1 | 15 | TGCAGTGCTCCCTCTCCGGGACAGGGGGCCTACGAGCAGTACTTC | CSAPSPGQGAYEQYF
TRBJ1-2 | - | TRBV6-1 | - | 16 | TGTGCCAGCAGTCTTAACGGTGGGGGCCCTAACTATGGCTACACCTTC | CASSLNGGGPNYGYTF
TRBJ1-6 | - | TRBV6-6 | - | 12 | TGTGCCAGCAGTTACTCCGGCTTTCCCCTCCACTTT | CASSYSGFPLHF
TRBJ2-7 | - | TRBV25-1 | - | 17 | TGTGCCAGCAGTGCCGATGGCGTGGGCGGATTCTCCTACGAGCAGTACTTC | CASSADGVGGFSYEQYF
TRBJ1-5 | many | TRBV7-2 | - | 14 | TGTGCCAGCAGCTCAGGGGCGGCTTATCAGCCCCAGCATTTT | CASSSGAAYQPQHF
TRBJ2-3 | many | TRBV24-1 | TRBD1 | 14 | TGTGCCACCAGTGACCCAGGGGGCTTGGATACGCAGTATTTT | CATSDPGGLDTQYF
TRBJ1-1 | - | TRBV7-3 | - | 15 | TGTGCCAGCAGCTTAGCCCACGGGGCGCGGACTGAAGCTTTCTTT | CASSLAHGARTEAFF
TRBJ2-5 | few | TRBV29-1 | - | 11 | TGCAGCGCGGGGTCGGGAGAGACCCAGTACTTC | CSAGSGETQYF
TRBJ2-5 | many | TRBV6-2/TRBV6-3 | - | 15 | TGTGCCAGCAGTTCGCAGGGTCACCAGATGGAGACCCAGTACTTC | CASSSQGHQMETQYF